Below are 26 T cell receptor beta chains sequenced from a single sample in a study of T-cell reconstitution after alpha-beta-depleted transplantation in children. Molecular barcoding with unique molecular identifiers was used for the TCRbeta library. Using its own MiXCR run on the PCR reads, TCRdb lists one record per CDR3 protein. The sample records under 350,000 distinct CDR3 sequences, 9.9% being singletons. The source material was PBMCs from the stem cell graft donor, sampled from the stem cell graft. These TCRs come from a human donor who donated a stem cell graft to a child with SCID.

At least ten counts were recorded for this clonotype. CDR3 bases: TGTGCCAGCTCGCCTCCGGGACACCTAAACGAGCAGTACTTC. Encoded protein: CASSPPGHLNEQYF. This chain uses TRBV12-3 or TRBV12-4 with TRBJ2-7; TRBD1 is a possible D gene (6 bases). The germline V and J ends were trimmed by 8 bases and 5 bases, with 19 bases remaining between them. The CDR3 spans 14 residues.

This clonotype was counted a few times. The V call is TRBV7-3, the J call TRBJ2-2, with a weak D call TRBD2 (5 bases). Trimming left V 3 bases short and J 6 bases short, with 8 bases between. The length of the CDR3 is 13 residues. Germline CDR1 and CDR2: SGHTA and FQGTGA. In DNA form, the CDR3 reads TGTGCCAGCAGCTTCGGGGTGTCCGGGGAGCTGTTTTTT. Translating it yields CASSFGVSGELFF.

The J gene is TRBJ2-5, the V gene TRBV7-2; the D call may be TRBD1 or TRBD2 (6 bases each). Trimming cost V 6 bases and J 2 bases, with 10 bases left between them. The CDR3 sequence is 13 residues long. Germline V gives CDR1 SGHTA, CDR2 FQGNSA. CDR3 sequence: CASRLGGQETQYF. DNA of the CDR3: TGTGCCAGCAGACTAGGGGGGCAAGAGACCCAGTACTTC.

This clonotype came up a few times. V gene TRBV5-1 combines with J gene TRBJ1-6; D may be TRBD1 (5 bases). The CDR3 extends over 18 amino acids. From germline, CDR1 is SGHRS and CDR2 YFSETQ. Trimming stripped 1 base from V and 0 bases from J, with 14 bases between. CDR3 residues: CASSLTSGSSSYNSPLHF. CDR3 nucleotides: TGCGCCAGCAGCTTGACCTCAGGGAGCAGCTCCTATAATTCACCCCTCCACTTT.

The chain links TRBV19 to TRBJ2-7; D is uncertain. Germline assignment: CDR1 LNHDA and CDR2 SQIVND (reference sequence). The CDR3 totals 11 residues. With 10 bases removed from V and 2 bases from J, the gap between germline ends came to 9 bases. The CDR3 DNA follows: TGTGCCACCCAGAAGACCTACGAGCAGTACTTC. Protein: CATQKTYEQYF.

This clonotype was counted many times. The CDR3 spells CASSLEGDTQYF. The CDR3 DNA is TGTGCCAGCAGTTTAGAGGGAGATACGCAGTATTTT. V gene TRBV12-3 or TRBV12-4 combines with J gene TRBJ2-3; D gene unclear. The CDR3 consists of 12 residues. Trimming stripped 1 base from V and 5 bases from J, with 4 bases between.

This clonotype was observed many times. The chain recombines TRBV9 with TRBJ2-7; D gene unclear. The CDR3 covers 15 residues. V lost 0 bases to trimming and J lost 2 bases, with 12 bases between them. Germline CDR1 SGDLS, CDR2 YYNGEE. The CDR3 here is CASSVEWAGTYEQYF. As DNA, the CDR3 is TGTGCCAGCAGCGTAGAGTGGGCAGGAACCTACGAGCAGTACTTC.

Many counts were recorded for this clonotype. This chain's CDR3 is CASSLGQGLVAKNIQYF. CDR3 sequence (DNA): TGTGCCAGCAGTTTAGGGCAAGGGCTGGTTGCCAAAAACATTCAGTACTTC. This rearrangement joins TRBV12-3 or TRBV12-4 to TRBJ2-4; D remains ambiguous. The CDR3 loop spans 17 amino acids. V lost 1 base, J lost 1 base, and 14 bases lay in between.

This clonotype was observed a handful of times. The chain uses TRBV3-1 and TRBJ2-7, with 9 positions matching TRBD1. This CDR3 contains 14 residues. In germline, CDR1 is LGHDT, CDR2 YNNKEL (reference sequence). After removal of 5 bases from V and 8 bases from J, the junction contained 10 bases not matched to a gene. CDR3 nucleotide sequence: TGTGCCAGCAGCAGACAGGGGGTGCAAGGGAAGCAGTACTTC. This gives the protein CASSRQGVQGKQYF.

The chain joins TRBV12-3 or TRBV12-4 to TRBJ1-5, with D perhaps matching TRBD1 (6 bases). The CDR3 loop spans 14 amino acids. The ends were cut back, 4 bases at V and 6 bases at J, with 13 bases in the middle. The CDR3 DNA reads TGTGCCAGCAGTTGGGCAGGGGAGGGTCAGCCCCAGCATTTT. This gives the protein CASSWAGEGQPQHF.

This clonotype was seen only a few times. The chain recombines TRBV27 with TRBJ2-3; tentatively, D is TRBD1 (5 bases). CDR3 size: 16 residues. The V end was cut by 5 bases, the J end by 2 bases, with 17 bases between. Germline V CDR1 and CDR2: MNHEY, SMNVEV (reference sequence). The CDR3 region is CASSPQGAQYTDTQYF. The DNA for the CDR3 is TGTGCCAGCAGTCCCCAAGGGGCGCAGTACACAGATACGCAGTATTTT.

This clonotype has just a few counts. J is TRBJ2-6 and V is TRBV7-3; 10 nucleotides align to TRBD2. Germline CDR1 reads SGHTA; CDR2 reads FQGTGA. J was trimmed by 2 bases and V by 4 bases; bases with no gene match: 8. The CDR3 loop spans 18 amino acids. The CDR3 bases are TGTGCCAGCAGCTCCCCTTTAGCGGGGGGCACTGGGGCCAACGTCCTGACTTTC. This sequence encodes CASSSPLAGGTGANVLTF.

This clonotype was seen a handful of times. V and J are TRBV7-9 and TRBJ2-3; D uncertain. V was clipped by 0 bases and J by 6 bases, with 13 bases between them. This CDR3 has 15 residues. CDR1 is SEHNR, CDR2 FQNEAQ, per germline (reference sequence). The CDR3 loop is CASSLAFLRQDTQYF. The CDR3 bases are TGTGCCAGCAGCTTAGCTTTTCTTCGGCAGGATACGCAGTATTTT. Together with reference TRBV7-9 and TRBJ2-3, the CDR3 gives the full variable domain: DTGVSQNPRHKITKRGQNVTFRCDPISEHNRLYWYRQTLGQGPEFLTYFQNEAQLEKSRLLSDRFSAERPKGSFSTLEIQRTEQGDSAMYLCASSLAFLRQDTQYFGPGTRLTVL.

This clonotype appeared many times. The rearrangement uses TRBV20-1 and TRBJ2-5, with D unresolved. Germline lookup yields CDR1 DFQATT and CDR2 SNEGSKA (reference sequence). With 7 bases removed from V and 5 bases from J, the gap between germline ends came to 17 bases. The length of the CDR3 is 13 residues. The CDR3 nucleotides read TGCAGTGGGCGACCCCGTCGGCGGGAGACCCAGTACTTC. It translates to CSGRPRRRETQYF.

This clonotype was seen only a few times. V usage is TRBV11-2 and J usage is TRBJ1-6, with D unclear. The CDR3 contains 12 residues. Germline V lookup: CDR1 SGHAT, CDR2 FQNNGV. V was clipped by 6 bases and J by 2 bases, with 2 bases between them. The CDR3: CASRTYNSPLHF. The CDR3 bases are TGTGCCAGCAGGACCTATAATTCACCCCTCCACTTT. Complete variable domain (other parts from reference TRBV11-2 and TRBJ1-6): EAGVAQSPRYKIIEKRQSVAFWCNPISGHATLYWYQQILGQGPKLLIQFQNNGVVDDSQLPKDRFSAERLKGVDSTLKIQPAKLEDSAVYLCASRTYNSPLHFGNGTRLTVT.

This clonotype turned up a few times. The genes are TRBV11-2 and TRBJ2-1; D perhaps matches TRBD1 (6 bases). The germline gives CDR1 SGHAT, CDR2 FQNNGV. This CDR3 spans 14 amino acids. V was shortened by 1 base and J by 9 bases, with 13 bases between the two germline ends. CDR3 nucleotide sequence: TGTGCCAGCAGCTTAGCAACAGGGTCCCCTGAGCAGTTCTTC. It codes for CASSLATGSPEQFF.

This clonotype was recorded a few times. The chain links TRBV4-1 to TRBJ1-5, with a weak D call TRBD1 (5 bases). CDR1 and CDR2 from the germline V gene are MGHRA and YSYEKL. Trimming shortened V by 2 bases and J by 4 bases, and 6 bases separated the two germline ends. This CDR3 spans 13 amino acids. CDR3 amino acids: CASSQQGNQPQHF. In nucleotides, the CDR3 is TGCGCCAGCAGCCAACAGGGAAATCAGCCCCAGCATTTT.

This clonotype has just a few counts. The chain combines TRBV7-2 with TRBJ1-1; no clear D. V gave up 3 bases and J gave up 3 bases, with 5 bases separating them. CDR1 is SGHTA, CDR2 FQGNSA, per germline. CDR3 length: 12 residues. The CDR3 nucleotides are TGTGCCAGCAGCTTCTCTCACACTGAAGCTTTCTTT. It translates to CASSFSHTEAFF.

This clonotype was detected many times. The rearrangement uses TRBV6-5 and TRBJ1-2, with 7 positions matching TRBD1. V dropped 1 base and J dropped 1; count of bases not matched to a gene: 6. The CDR3 is 16 residues long. Germline V CDR1 and CDR2: MNHEY, SVGAGI. DNA for the CDR3: TGTGCCAGCAGTTACTTCAAGACAGGGAGTAACTATGGCTACACCTTC. It is translated as CASSYFKTGSNYGYTF.

This rearrangement joins TRBV7-6 to TRBJ2-1; TRBD1 matches at 7 bases. The germline V gene encodes CDR1 SGHVS and CDR2 FNYEAQ. The CDR3 length is 16 residues. With V trimmed by 5 bases and J by 8 bases, 15 bases remained unmatched. Here the CDR3 reads CASSATGSMPYDEQFF. CDR3 bases: TGTGCCAGCAGCGCGACAGGGTCGATGCCTTATGATGAGCAGTTCTTC.

This chain uses TRBV6-1 with TRBJ2-2, with D perhaps given as TRBD1 or TRBD2 (6 bases each). This CDR3 has 17 amino acids. Germline V gives CDR1 MNHNS, CDR2 SASEGT. The V end lost 8 bases, the J end lost 4 bases, and 23 bases lay between the germline ends. The CDR3 sequence is CASRQHREPGSTGELFF. The CDR3 coding sequence is TGTGCCAGCCGGCAACACAGGGAACCCGGGAGCACCGGGGAGCTGTTTTTT.

The table lists this clonotype with many counts. The V and J genes are TRBV5-1 and TRBJ2-1; no definite D call. CDR3 size: 14 residues. Trimming took 4 bases from V and 2 from J, leaving 10 bases between them. Per the germline V gene, CDR1 is SGHRS and CDR2 is YFSETQ. CDR3 DNA: TGCGCCAGCAGCCCGAGTAGTCCCTACAATGAGCAGTTCTTC. Encoded protein: CASSPSSPYNEQFF.

This clonotype was seen a few times. CDR3 sequence: CSASRGNEQFF. The CDR3 DNA sequence: TGCAGTGCTAGTCGGGGCAATGAGCAGTTCTTC. This chain connects TRBV20-1 to TRBJ2-1; D possibly corresponds to TRBD2 (5 bases). Germline V CDR1 and CDR2: DFQATT, SNEGSKA (reference sequence). This CDR3 is built from 11 residues. V dropped 3 bases and J dropped 6 bases, with 6 bases sitting between them.

In this sample, this clonotype turned up a few times. The genes are TRBV29-1 and TRBJ2-2, with 10 nucleotides matching TRBD2. The ends lost 6 bases at V and 6 bases at J; junction bases unmatched: 1. CDR3 length: 12 amino acids. Looked up from germline, CDR1 is SQVTM and CDR2 is ANQGSEA. The CDR3 region is CSVTSGSGELFF. The CDR3 coding sequence is TGCAGCGTGACTAGCGGGTCCGGGGAGCTGTTTTTT.

This sequence joins TRBV5-6 and TRBJ2-7, with D maybe TRBD1 (6 bases). CDR1 is SGHDT and CDR2 is YYEEEE in the germline V gene. This CDR3 has 14 amino acids. The V end was cut by 4 bases, the J end by 5 bases, with 16 bases between. CDR3 loop: CASSGSGTINEQYF. CDR3 nucleotide sequence: TGTGCCAGCAGCGGCTCCGGGACAATTAACGAGCAGTACTTC.

The genes are TRBV2 and TRBJ2-7, with D maybe TRBD2 (6 bases). The CDR3 totals 12 residues. V lost 9 bases and J lost 6, with 15 bases in between. Germline V gene sequence: CDR1 SNHLY, CDR2 FYNNEI. CDR3 in amino acids: CASEGLVGEQYF. The CDR3, as DNA: TGTGCCAGTGAGGGACTGGTCGGCGAGCAGTACTTC.